This TCR beta chain was recorded in a study of breast tumors, draining lymph nodes, adjacent tissues. Broader study findings: The lymph node origin of tumor T cells was framed as consistent with a hypothesis, not demonstrated. Tumor and nontumor repertoires were significantly more similar in luminal-like than in basal-like breast cancer. The data were judged consistent with most tumor T cells coming from lymph node and expanding in tumor. Compared with lymph nodes, tumors were less diverse; compared with nontumor tissue, more.

TCRdb reanalysed the multiplex PCR reads using MiXCR and keeps one entry per CDR3 protein. The data hold 250,000 or so distinct CDR3 sequences, with over 25% observed a single time. On this clonotype: Its antigen is not identified.

Axillary draining lymph nodes of breast cancer patients supplied the node samples. The germline gives CDR1 MNHNS, CDR2 SASEGT. Trimming pared 7 bases from V and 4 bases from J, leaving 13 bases between. This CDR3 spans 13 amino acids. The source material was axillary lymph node tissue. The clonotype originates from a female donor with breast cancer. Some clones in this sample may be carry-over from other donors' samples. The rearrangement uses TRBV6-1 and TRBJ1-1; tentatively, D is TRBD1 (5 bases). CDR3 in amino acids: CASTSEGSTEAFF. DNA for the CDR3: TGTGCCAGCACCTCTGAGGGGTCCACTGAAGCTTTCTTT.